The rows below give T cell receptor beta chains drawn from one sample of a study of blood T cells in healthy people across ages. TCRdb processed the 5' RACE reads anew with MiXCR; each CDR3 protein has one entry. The profile covers more than 900,000 distinct CDR3 sequences, with under 35% appearing a single time and 10% taken by the ten largest. These data were also reused for a study on T cells of mothers and their children.

The sample was blood. These receptors were obtained from a woman aged 40 to 50 in good health. Each CDR3 is given with its conserved first and last residue. A D gene is named only where the DNA matches it firmly. Clone size is given for some rows only: seen once, a few or many times, or a class if the clone is expanded.

few	-	TRBV27	TRBJ1-5	CASSAGVGSGQPQHF	TGTGCCAGCAGTGCAGGTGTAGGGTCTGGTCAGCCCCAGCATTTT
few	-	TRBV2	TRBJ1-6	CASTRLENSPLHF	TGTGCCAGTACCCGACTTGAAAATTCACCCCTCCACTTT
-	-	TRBV12-3/TRBV12-4	TRBJ1-5	CASSFSADSNQPQHF	TGTGCCAGCAGTTTCTCGGCTGATAGCAATCAGCCCCAGCATTTT
many	-	TRBV27	TRBJ2-1	CASSAGTPNEQFF	TGTGCCAGCAGTGCCGGGACCCCCAATGAGCAGTTCTTC
-	-	TRBV10-3	TRBJ2-4	CAISEILGEYF	TGTGCCATCAGTGAGATCTTGGGGGAGTACTTC
many	TRBD1	TRBV11-1	TRBJ2-7	CASSPRTGIVYEQYF	TGTGCCAGCAGCCCCCGGACAGGGATTGTCTACGAGCAGTACTTC
-	-	TRBV5-5	TRBJ2-6	CASGSVLSSGANVLTF	TGTGCCAGCGGCTCGGTCCTTAGCTCTGGGGCCAACGTCCTGACTTTC
-	-	TRBV12-3/TRBV12-4	TRBJ1-2	CASSFGSLDYTF	TGTGCCAGCAGTTTCGGTAGCTTGGACTACACCTTC
many	-	TRBV5-1	TRBJ2-1	CASSLYSEQFF	TGCGCCAGCAGCTTGTATTCTGAGCAGTTCTTC
-	-	TRBV9	TRBJ2-3	CASSARLGITDTQYF	TGTGCCAGCAGCGCCCGGCTAGGAATCACAGATACGCAGTATTTT
many	-	TRBV28	TRBJ2-1	CASSFQGRNEQFF	TGTGCCAGCAGTTTTCAAGGGAGAAATGAGCAGTTCTTC
few	-	TRBV28	TRBJ2-1	CASFRGQSTYNEQFF	TGTGCCAGCTTTAGGGGCCAATCCACCTACAATGAGCAGTTCTTC
-	-	TRBV7-2	TRBJ2-4	CASSLDLAPYNEQYF	TGTGCCAGCAGCTTAGACCTAGCCCCCTACAATGAGCAGTACTTC
-	TRBD1	TRBV28	TRBJ1-4	CASSPGGRGEKLFF	TGTGCCAGCAGTCCAGGGGGGCGAGGTGAAAAACTGTTTTTT
many	-	TRBV4-1	TRBJ1-5	CASSQGAHQPQHF	TGCGCCAGCAGCCAGGGGGCGCATCAGCCCCAGCATTTT
few	-	TRBV28	TRBJ2-5	CASSFPRAQETQYF	TGTGCCAGCAGTTTTCCCAGGGCCCAAGAGACCCAGTACTTC
many	-	TRBV7-2	TRBJ1-2	CASSLGYGSLYGYTF	TGTGCCAGCAGCTTAGGGTATGGCAGCCTCTATGGCTACACCTTC
-	TRBD1	TRBV20-1	TRBJ1-2	CSDRDREKALNYGYTF	TGCAGTGACCGGGACAGGGAGAAAGCACTTAACTATGGCTACACCTTC
-	TRBD1	TRBV27	TRBJ1-2	CASSRDRLHGYTF	TGTGCCAGCAGCCGGGACAGGCTCCATGGCTACACCTTC
-	TRBD1	TRBV7-9	TRBJ2-7	CASSLSGTGIGEQYF	TGTGCCAGCAGCCTCTCCGGGACAGGGATAGGCGAGCAGTACTTC
many	-	TRBV20-1	TRBJ2-7	CSADINYEQYF	TGCAGTGCTGACATAAACTACGAGCAGTACTTC
-	-	TRBV10-2	TRBJ2-7	CASSDGWEGESYEQYF	TGCGCCAGCAGTGATGGGTGGGAGGGGGAATCCTACGAGCAGTACTTC
many	-	TRBV19	TRBJ2-4	CASSKGRERGNIQYF	TGTGCCAGTAGTAAAGGACGGGAACGAGGGAACATTCAGTACTTC
many	TRBD1	TRBV7-2	TRBJ1-2	CASSTQPGQAYGYTF	TGTGCCAGCAGCACACAACCGGGACAGGCCTATGGCTACACCTTC
few	-	TRBV7-2	TRBJ1-5	CASTRDSNQPQHF	TGTGCCAGCACGAGGGACAGCAATCAGCCCCAGCATTTT
few	TRBD1	TRBV11-2	TRBJ2-3	CASKTGQGTDTQYF	TGTGCCAGCAAGACAGGGCAAGGCACAGATACGCAGTATTTT
few	TRBD2	TRBV10-3	TRBJ2-3	CAISEIKTSGGDTQYF	TGTGCCATCAGTGAGATTAAGACTAGCGGGGGGGATACGCAGTATTTT
few	TRBD2	TRBV7-2	TRBJ2-5	CASSPSGGAFETQYF	TGTGCCAGCAGCCCTAGCGGGGGGGCATTTGAGACCCAGTACTTC
-	-	TRBV28	TRBJ2-1	CASSLWDSREQFF	TGTGCCAGCAGTTTATGGGACTCAAGAGAGCAGTTCTTC
few	TRBD2	TRBV4-3	TRBJ2-1	CASSPRLAGSSYNEQFF	TGCGCCAGCAGCCCCCGACTAGCGGGCAGCTCCTACAATGAGCAGTTCTTC
-	-	TRBV5-1	TRBJ2-3	CASSGGIEEGSNTQYF	TGCGCCAGCAGCGGGGGCATAGAGGAGGGGAGCAATACGCAGTATTTT
-	-	TRBV28	TRBJ1-1	CASSLSGYEAFF	TGTGCCAGCAGTTTAAGCGGGTATGAAGCTTTCTTT
many	TRBD2	TRBV20-1	TRBJ2-1	CSADDGTSVTNEQFF	TGCAGTGCGGACGACGGGACTAGCGTTACCAATGAGCAGTTCTTC
few	-	TRBV27	TRBJ2-6	CASSLSRGGANVLTF	TGTGCCAGCAGTTTATCGAGGGGTGGGGCCAACGTCCTGACTTTC
-	-	TRBV5-1	TRBJ2-7	CASSSDPNYEQYF	TGCGCCAGCAGCTCAGACCCCAACTACGAGCAGTACTTC
few	-	TRBV6-5	TRBJ1-1	CASSSRQVWGEAFF	TGTGCCAGCAGTTCCCGCCAGGTCTGGGGTGAAGCTTTCTTT
many	TRBD2	TRBV27	TRBJ2-1	CASSSPGLAGPGRYNEQFF	TGTGCCAGCAGTTCACCGGGACTAGCGGGGCCCGGAAGATACAATGAGCAGTTCTTC
many	-	TRBV6-6	TRBJ2-7	CASSPSSGNYEQYF	TGTGCCAGCAGCCCCTCGAGCGGCAATTACGAGCAGTACTTC